This T cell receptor (beta chain) was profiled in a study of cytomegalovirus exposure and HLA in healthy donors (dated by TCRdb to about 2017). With regard to the full study: According to an earlier analysis of several hundred of the donors, about 179 million T cells yielded approximately 120 million unique TCR beta sequences and 276 Gb of sequence data. Approximately 300 gigabases of sequencing data and around 90 million unique TCR sequences made up an early release that covered several hundred HLA-typed donors. Among the roughly 400 genotyped donors, under 90% belonged to the genetic ancestry cluster associated with self-reported Caucasian donors. The study aimed to test whether signatures of past pathogen exposure could be identified by cataloging public T cell receptors. The T cell repertoires of 670 or so subjects were profiled by immunosequencing and related to cytomegalovirus serostatus. Along with the roughly 670-subject first cohort, a separate validation cohort of approximately 110 different subjects was used. To predict cytomegalovirus infection status, the study combined high-throughput TCR immunosequencing, statistical association of individual TCRs with disease status, and machine learning. A later analysis re-examined previously published TCR beta repertoires from 500 to 700 donors and added high-resolution HLA genotyping to investigate patterns of TCR occurrence. Rather than using new phenotypic data, the later analysis identified candidate immune exposures from TCR beta sequences and from how often those sequences occurred across donors. In an earlier analysis of 587 of the donors, high-throughput TCR beta sequencing was used to judge whether each TCR beta V gene segment behaved as functional or pseudogenic. Alongside the repertoire data, information on donor age, sex, ethnicity and CMV serostatus was compiled. Genome-wide SNP genotypes for about 65% of the 666 donors were used in a later genetic analysis, which treated that subset as a discovery cohort. All discovery cohort repertoires had been generated using a single sequencing platform. Both class I and class II loci were covered by HLA typing, at four-digit resolution. The number of donors typed differed by locus, with 629-630 for A, B, C, DRB1 and DQB1, roughly 520 for DQA1, 600 to 610 for DPA1, and 450 to 480 for DPB1. About five DR-DQ haplotypes were handled as single units for association and clustering, since linkage in the cohort was strong. Among around 400 genotyped donors of the cohort, an average of around 250,000 unique TCR beta nucleotide sequences was sequenced per donor, of which 15% to 20% were non-productive.

Receptor amplification or capture employed the immunoSEQ multiplex PCR assay. For the multiplex PCR, a mixture combining 60 forward primers for TCR Vbeta segments and 13 reverse primers for TCR Jbeta segments was used. The CDR3 region of rearranged TCR beta genes was amplified from genomic DNA by a multiplex PCR assay. Amplified TCR beta libraries were sequenced as 87-base-pair reads on the Illumina HiSeq System. As for the authors' bioinformatics: In a later analysis, tens of millions of unique TCR beta chains were counted across the approximately 670 repertoires, and approximately 9.9 million of these chains were shared by at least two donors. Raw reads were error-corrected and collapsed into unique sequences with a nearest-neighbor algorithm that merged closely related sequences to remove PCR and sequencing errors. Alignment of CDR3 sequences to IMGT reference sequences was used to assign V, D and J gene segments. Each retained sequence needed at least a six-nucleotide match to both a V gene segment and a J gene segment. A rearrangement was called productive if the CDR3 had no stop codons and remained in frame with V and J, and every other rearrangement was called non-productive. CDR3 was defined according to IMGT convention as the region running from the second conserved V-encoded cysteine to the conserved J-encoded phenylalanine. Sequences without an unambiguous match to a single V gene segment were excluded from the earlier analysis of 450 to 650 of the donors. In an earlier analysis of several hundred of the donors, a V segment was called functional when productive rearrangements were above 56.7%, and segregating when the standard deviation between donors exceeded 5%. A statistical classification framework was built for diagnosing cytomegalovirus status from the catalog of TCR beta chain sequences. In a later analysis, V and J genes were assigned by comparing TCR nucleotide sequences against IMGT/GENE-DB human TR gene sequences. In a later analysis, CDR3 sequences and most-parsimonious VDJ recombination scenarios were assigned using the TCRdist pipeline. In a later analysis, each TCR beta chain was defined by its CDR3 amino acid sequence together with its V-gene family, and reads lacking a unique V-gene family were excluded. A later analysis removed roughly 590 highly shared, low-generation-probability nucleotide sequences to deal with suspected cross-contamination and a sequencing artifact. In a later analysis, a clonal expansion index for each public chain was calculated from normalized within-repertoire ranks of inferred template counts. Generation probabilities in a later analysis came from a VDJ recombination model fitted to out-of-frame rearrangements, and those results were checked against IGoR. In a later analysis, TCR-TCR, TCR-HLA and TCR-CMV co-occurrence was scored with hypergeometric tests, and a repertoire-size bias correction was applied to TCR pairs. A later analysis estimated false discovery rates by permuting HLA or CMV assignments 20 times. A later analysis grouped co-occurring TCRs with DBSCAN, adding TCRdist sequence similarity when clustering within HLA-allele-positive subsets. Repertoires with fewer than 30,000 or more than 120,000 public chains were left out of co-occurrence clustering, as were four to six repertoires with anomalous nucleotide sharing. TCRdb holds this immuneACCESS table with in-frame rearrangements only. Some clones are missing; in checked studies, unresolved V genes explain under half, and the rest has no known cause. V and J calls and clone size are as listed in that table; D and trimming were resolved from the DNA. The table for this sample records about 140,000 clones. About 2.2% of the sample comes from the top ten.

The cohort comprised fewer than 700 healthy bone marrow donors. At the time of sampling, all cohort members were nominally healthy, though unrecorded immune exposures were likely present. The donor was CMV seronegative and belonged to the group of roughly 330 seronegative cohort members. Every donor gave a peripheral blood sample, and the peripheral blood mononuclear cells from that sample were used for TCR beta sequencing. The Qiagen DNeasy Blood Extraction Kit was used to extract genomic DNA from the blood cell samples. CDR1 and CDR2, looked up from the germline V gene, are MGHDK and SYGVNS. After removal of 1 base from V and 5 bases from J, the junction retains 8 bases not matched to a gene. The CDR3 sequence holds 17 residues, the cysteine and phenylalanine included. Only CDR3 DNA remains: 51 bases, in frame from the first base. Note on this clone: Its antigen is currently not known.

Paper-wide results and their limitations: Sequencing depth was assumed to be roughly uniform across donors in the presence/absence analyses, though that assumption may not hold. V-gene and J-gene trimming of TCR beta chains was associated with a missense DCLRE1C variant in a later genetic analysis, and the association was replicated in an independent cohort. Because HLA typing was unavailable for some donors at each locus, only the typed subset was used in association tests. The earlier analysis of 587 of the donors excluded 15 to 20 rarely observed V segments, including chromosome 9 orphons, because counts were too low. The only immune exposure information available for the cohort was CMV serostatus. According to the authors, the approach could potentially be generalized to other disease states and immunological phenotypes. The 87-base-pair reads could not distinguish some IMGT-functional V segments, including TRBV6-2 and TRBV6-3, so those segments were excluded. In a later analysis, TCR association rates were found to vary across HLA loci, with the most associated TCRs seen for DRB1 alleles and the fewest for HLA-C alleles. Broadly in line with IMGT annotations, most TCR beta V segments showed up in productive rearrangements about 87% or about 30% of the time in an earlier analysis of about 500 of the donors. The cohort was sequenced for TCR beta chains only, and without alpha or paired-chain data the features that could be detected were limited. In a later analysis, some 18,000 TCR beta sequences were associated with specific HLA alleles at a false discovery rate of 0.05. The study gave a list of more than 150 TCR beta chains associated with cytomegalovirus. Linkage disequilibrium might explain the correlated functional status among segregating V segments, but an unknown experimental factor could not be excluded. In a later analysis, several top co-occurrence clusters were reported to appear linked to parvovirus B19, influenza, CMV and Epstein-Barr virus. In a later genetic analysis, fewer N-insertions in productive TCRs were reported among donors in an Asian-associated ancestry cluster than the roughly 710-donor mean. Most CMV-associated TCR beta chains appeared to be HLA-restricted in a later analysis, and the HLA associations seemed to be driven largely by CMV exposure. While some public TCRs were present in many individuals, most TCR sequences turned up only very rarely across donors. A few of the identified cytomegalovirus-associated TCR beta chains were confirmed in vitro to be specific for cytomegalovirus antigens. Compared with equally common non-associated chains, HLA-associated TCR beta chains in a later analysis were more clonally expanded and had lower generation probabilities. The classifier was reported to diagnose cytomegalovirus status with high specificity and sensitivity in both the original cohort and the validation cohort. A group of highly shared sequence variants was considered likely to be a technical artifact of the sequencing pipeline. Assigning TCR associations to individual alleles was difficult when HLA alleles, especially DR and DQ, strongly co-occurred. A further reported finding was that TCR beta sequences accurately predicted the HLA-A and HLA-B alleles for most subjects in the first cohort.

This TCR was sampled from a woman under 30 in good health and CMV-seronegative. This receptor chain uses TRBV25-1 and TRBJ2-5; the central 12 bases match TRBD2. The sample taken for sequencing was PBMCs. The bases are TGTGCCAGCAGTGAATCTGCTAGCGGGAGGGCCGGTGAGACCCAGTACTTC. Its protein reads: CASSESASGRAGETQYF.